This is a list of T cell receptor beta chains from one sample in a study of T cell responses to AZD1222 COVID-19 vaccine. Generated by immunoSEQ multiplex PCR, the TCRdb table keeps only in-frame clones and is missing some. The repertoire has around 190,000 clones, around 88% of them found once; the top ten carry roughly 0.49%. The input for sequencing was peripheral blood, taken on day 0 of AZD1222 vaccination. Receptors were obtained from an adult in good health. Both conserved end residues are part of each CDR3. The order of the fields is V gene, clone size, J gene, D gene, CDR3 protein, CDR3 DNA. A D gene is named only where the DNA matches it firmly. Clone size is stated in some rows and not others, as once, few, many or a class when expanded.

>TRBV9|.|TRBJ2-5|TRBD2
CASSVGLAGLPTVQETQYF
TGTGCCAGCAGCGTAGGGCTAGCGGGGCTTCCGACCGTCCAAGAGACCCAGTACTTC
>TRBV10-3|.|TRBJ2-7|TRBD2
CAISPSSGSFSYEQYF
TGTGCCATCAGCCCCTCTAGCGGGAGTTTCTCCTACGAGCAGTACTTC
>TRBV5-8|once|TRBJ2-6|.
CASSLTGLSGANVLTF
TGTGCCAGCAGCTTGACAGGGCTCTCTGGGGCCAACGTCCTGACTTTC
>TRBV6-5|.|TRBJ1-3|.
CATQSGNTIYF
TGTGCCACCCAAAGTGGAAACACCATATATTTT
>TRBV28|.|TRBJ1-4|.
CASSVTGANEKLFF
TGTGCCAGCAGTGTGACTGGGGCTAATGAAAAACTGTTTTTT
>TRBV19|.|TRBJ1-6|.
CASPLHPQTQLTSSYNSPLHF
TGTGCCAGCCCTCTACACCCTCAGACACAACTTACTAGCTCCTATAATTCACCCCTCCACTTT
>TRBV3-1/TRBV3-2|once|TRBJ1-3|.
CASSQDLRVNTGNTIYF
TGTGCCAGCAGCCAAGATCTCCGTGTCAACACTGGAAACACCATATATTTT
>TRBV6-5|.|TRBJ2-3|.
CASSSGPRDTQYF
TGTGCCAGCAGCTCAGGGCCCCGAGATACGCAGTATTTT
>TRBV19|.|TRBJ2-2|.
CASRMGQNTGELFF
TGTGCCAGTAGGATGGGGCAGAACACCGGGGAGCTGTTTTTT
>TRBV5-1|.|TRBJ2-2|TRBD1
CASSQQGAETGELFF
TGCGCCAGCAGTCAACAGGGGGCTGAAACCGGGGAGCTGTTTTTT
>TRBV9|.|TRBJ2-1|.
CASSVGSTVWDEQFF
TGTGCCAGCAGCGTAGGCTCGACGGTGTGGGATGAGCAGTTCTTC
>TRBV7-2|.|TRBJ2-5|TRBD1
CASSLTGAGETQYF
TGTGCCAGCAGCCTGACAGGGGCAGGAGAGACCCAGTACTTC
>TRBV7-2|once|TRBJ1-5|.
CASSLGRSNQPQHF
TGTGCCAGCAGCTTGGGACGAAGCAATCAGCCCCAGCATTTT
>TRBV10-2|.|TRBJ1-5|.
CASRERDQPQHF
TGCGCCAGCAGGGAAAGGGACCAGCCCCAGCATTTT
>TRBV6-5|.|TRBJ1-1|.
CASSYSGSDTEAFF
TGTGCCAGCAGTTACTCTGGGAGCGACACTGAAGCTTTCTTT
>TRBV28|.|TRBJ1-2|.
CASSFSFYGYTF
TGTGCCAGCAGTTTTAGTTTCTATGGCTACACCTTC
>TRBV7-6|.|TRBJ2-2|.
CASSLGGRAANTGELFF
TGTGCCAGCAGCTTAGGGGGCAGGGCTGCGAACACCGGGGAGCTGTTTTTT
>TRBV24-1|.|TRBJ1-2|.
CATSDPTGADGGYTF
TGTGCCACCAGTGACCCAACAGGAGCAGACGGTGGCTACACCTTC
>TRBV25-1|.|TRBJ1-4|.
CASSERGRTNEKLFF
TGTGCCAGCAGTGAGAGGGGAAGAACTAATGAAAAACTGTTTTTT
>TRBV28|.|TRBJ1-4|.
CASSLSGTNEKLFF
TGTGCCAGCAGTTTAAGTGGAACTAATGAAAAACTGTTTTTT
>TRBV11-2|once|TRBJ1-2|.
CASSFQANYGYTF
TGTGCCAGCAGCTTTCAGGCTAACTATGGCTACACCTTC
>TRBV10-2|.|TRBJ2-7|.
CASSDRGAGQGEQYF
TGCGCCAGCAGTGATCGGGGGGCAGGACAGGGCGAGCAGTACTTC
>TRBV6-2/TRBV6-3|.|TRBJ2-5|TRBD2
CASSPARSGGETQYF
TGTGCCAGCAGCCCCGCACGATCCGGGGGGGAGACCCAGTACTTC
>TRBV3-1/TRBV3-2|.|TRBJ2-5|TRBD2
CASSPSPRGAEETQYF
TGTGCCAGCAGCCCATCCCCGCGGGGGGCCGAAGAGACCCAGTACTTC
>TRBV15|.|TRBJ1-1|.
CATSRVLEAEAFF
TGTGCCACCAGCAGAGTTTTGGAGGCTGAAGCTTTCTTT
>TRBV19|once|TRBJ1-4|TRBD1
CASSSPTGKNEKLFF
TGTGCCAGTAGTTCGCCGACAGGGAAAAATGAAAAACTGTTTTTT
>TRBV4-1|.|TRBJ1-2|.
CASSQPPKGGNYGYTF
TGCGCCAGCAGCCAACCCCCTAAGGGGGGCAACTATGGCTACACCTTC
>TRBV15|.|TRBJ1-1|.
CATSRDRANTEAFF
TGTGCCACCAGCAGAGATAGGGCGAACACTGAAGCTTTCTTT
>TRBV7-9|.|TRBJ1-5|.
CASSAPGYSNQPQHF
TGTGCCAGCAGCGCCCCCGGTTATAGCAATCAGCCCCAGCATTTT
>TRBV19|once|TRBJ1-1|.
CASSIPAGGAGTEAFF
TGTGCCAGTAGTATACCGGCCGGTGGGGCGGGCACTGAAGCTTTCTTT
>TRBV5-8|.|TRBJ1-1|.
CASRLNTGSLTEAFF
TGTGCCAGCAGATTGAATACAGGGTCGCTCACTGAAGCTTTCTTT
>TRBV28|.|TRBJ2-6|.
CASSSPSTGANVLTF
TGTGCCAGCAGTTCCCCAAGCACTGGGGCCAACGTCCTGACTTTC
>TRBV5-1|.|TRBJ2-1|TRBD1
CASSPTGEVYNEQFF
TGCGCCAGCAGCCCGACAGGGGAGGTCTACAATGAGCAGTTCTTC
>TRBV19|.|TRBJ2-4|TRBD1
CASSMETGTSIQYF
TGTGCCAGTAGTATGGAGACAGGGACGAGCATTCAGTACTTC
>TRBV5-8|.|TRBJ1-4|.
CASSFYQAAATNEKLFF
TGTGCCAGCAGCTTCTACCAAGCGGCAGCAACTAATGAAAAACTGTTTTTT
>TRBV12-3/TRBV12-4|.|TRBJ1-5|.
CASSFDSNQPQHF
TGTGCCAGCAGTTTTGACAGCAATCAGCCCCAGCATTTT
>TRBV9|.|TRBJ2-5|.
CASSKALGRETQYF
TGTGCCAGCAGCAAAGCCCTAGGAAGGGAGACCCAGTACTTC
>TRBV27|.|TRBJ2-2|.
CASRRNSLNTGELFF
TGTGCCAGCAGGAGAAACAGCCTGAACACCGGGGAGCTGTTTTTT
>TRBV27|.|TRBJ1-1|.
CASSFAGSSEAFF
TGTGCCAGCAGTTTCGCAGGGTCGAGTGAAGCTTTCTTT
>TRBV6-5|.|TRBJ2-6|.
CASSYDRPSGANVLTF
TGTGCCAGCAGTTATGACAGGCCATCTGGGGCCAACGTCCTGACTTTC
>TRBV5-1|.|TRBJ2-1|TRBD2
CASSLVGNSGPWEFF
TGCGCCAGCAGCTTGGTGGGGAATAGCGGGCCTTGGGAGTTCTTC
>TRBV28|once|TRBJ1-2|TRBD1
CASSSGPDRGGYGYTF
TGTGCCAGCAGTTCCGGGCCGGACAGGGGCGGCTATGGCTACACCTTC
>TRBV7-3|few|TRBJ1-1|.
CASSSGVNTEAFF
TGTGCCAGCAGCTCAGGGGTGAACACTGAAGCTTTCTTT
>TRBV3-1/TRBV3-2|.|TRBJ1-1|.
CASSLGVGRAFF
TGTGCCAGCAGCTTAGGGGTAGGTCGAGCTTTCTTT